The clone carrying this T cell receptor beta chain was detected ten times or more. One junction end does not reproduce the germline sequence, and a read error may be involved. Germline V CDR1 and CDR2: MNHNS, SASEGT. The CDR3 runs to 15 residues. This sample stems from a study of T cells in Graves' hyperthyroidism and ophthalmopathy. Amplification targeted TCR beta CDR3 regions from RNA transcripts. TCR CDR3 regions were first amplified by RT-PCR with HTBI primers. TCRdb analysed the multiplex PCR reads with MiXCR anew, one entry per CDR3 protein. In the table there are roughly 720,000 distinct CDR3 sequences, 17% of which are singletons. Diagnoses were made from clinical symptoms, serum measures (thyroxine and TRAb), thyroid ultrasound and orbital computed tomography.

The receptor was isolated from a man between 50 and 59 years old with Graves' hyperthyroidism. The chain has TRBV6-1 and TRBJ1-5; D is unresolved. Material for sequencing was blood. CDR3 DNA sequence: TGTGCCAGCAGCGAAGGCCGTTTTAGCAATCAGCCCCAGCATTTT. It is translated as CASSEGRFSNQPQHF.